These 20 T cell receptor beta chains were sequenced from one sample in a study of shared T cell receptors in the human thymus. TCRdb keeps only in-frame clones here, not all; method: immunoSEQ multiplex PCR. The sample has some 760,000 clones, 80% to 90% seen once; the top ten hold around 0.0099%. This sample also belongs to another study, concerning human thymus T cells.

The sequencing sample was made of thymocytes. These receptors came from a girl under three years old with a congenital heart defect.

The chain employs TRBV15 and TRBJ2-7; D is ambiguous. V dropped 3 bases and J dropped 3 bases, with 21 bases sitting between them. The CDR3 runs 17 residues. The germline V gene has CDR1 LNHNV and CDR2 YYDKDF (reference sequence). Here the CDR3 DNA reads TGTGCCACCAGCAGTAAGTATCGTAACGACGGGTACTACGAGCAGTACTTC. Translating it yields CATSSKYRNDGYYEQYF.

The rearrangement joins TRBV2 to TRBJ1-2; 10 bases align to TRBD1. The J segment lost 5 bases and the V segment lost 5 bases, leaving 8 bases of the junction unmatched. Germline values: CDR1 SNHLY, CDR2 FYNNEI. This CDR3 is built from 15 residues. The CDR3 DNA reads TGTGCCAGCAGTCCAGGGGGACAGGGGAATTATGGCTACACCTTC. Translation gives CASSPGGQGNYGYTF.

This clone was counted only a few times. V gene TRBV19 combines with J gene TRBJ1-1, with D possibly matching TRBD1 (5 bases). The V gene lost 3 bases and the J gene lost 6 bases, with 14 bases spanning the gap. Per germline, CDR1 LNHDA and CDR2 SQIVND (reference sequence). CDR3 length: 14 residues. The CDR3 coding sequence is TGTGCCAGTAGTATGGGGCGGGGTGGCCCTGAAGCTTTCTTT. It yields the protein CASSMGRGGPEAFF.

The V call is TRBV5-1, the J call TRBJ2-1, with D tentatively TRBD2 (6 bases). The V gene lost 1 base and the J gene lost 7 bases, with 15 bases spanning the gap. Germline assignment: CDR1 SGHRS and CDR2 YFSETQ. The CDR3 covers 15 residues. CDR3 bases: TGCGCCAGCAGCTTGAACACGGGCGGGAAGAATGAGCAGTTCTTC. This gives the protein CASSLNTGGKNEQFF.

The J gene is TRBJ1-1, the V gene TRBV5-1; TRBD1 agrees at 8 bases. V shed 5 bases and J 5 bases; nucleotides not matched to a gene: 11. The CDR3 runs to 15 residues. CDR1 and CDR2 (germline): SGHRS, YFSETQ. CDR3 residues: CASRKNSRGRTEAFF. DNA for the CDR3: TGCGCCAGCAGGAAGAACTCCAGGGGGCGGACTGAAGCTTTCTTT.

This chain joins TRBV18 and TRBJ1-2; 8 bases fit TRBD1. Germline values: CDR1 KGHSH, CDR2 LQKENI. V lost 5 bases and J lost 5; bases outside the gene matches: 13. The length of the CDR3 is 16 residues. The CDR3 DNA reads TGTGCCAGCTCATCCCCGGGACAGGCATGGGGATATGGCTACACCTTC. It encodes CASSSPGQAWGYGYTF.

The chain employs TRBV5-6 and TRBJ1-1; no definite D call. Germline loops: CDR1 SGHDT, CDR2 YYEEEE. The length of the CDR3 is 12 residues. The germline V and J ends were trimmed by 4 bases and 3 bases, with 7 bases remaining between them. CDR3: CASSGRDTEAFF. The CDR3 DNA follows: TGTGCCAGCAGCGGCCGGGACACTGAAGCTTTCTTT.

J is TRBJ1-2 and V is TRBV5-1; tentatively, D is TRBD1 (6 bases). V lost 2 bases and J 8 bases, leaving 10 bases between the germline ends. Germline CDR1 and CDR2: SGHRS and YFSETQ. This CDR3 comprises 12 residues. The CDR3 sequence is CASSFTDSGYTF. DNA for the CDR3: TGCGCCAGCAGCTTTACGGACAGCGGCTACACCTTC.

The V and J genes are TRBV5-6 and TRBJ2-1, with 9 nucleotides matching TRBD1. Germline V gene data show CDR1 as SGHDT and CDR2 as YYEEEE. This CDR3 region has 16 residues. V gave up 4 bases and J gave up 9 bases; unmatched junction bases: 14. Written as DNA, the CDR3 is TGTGCCAGCAGCACGCCTCGGGGACAGGGTAGTACTGAGCAGTTCTTC. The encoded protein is CASSTPRGQGSTEQFF.

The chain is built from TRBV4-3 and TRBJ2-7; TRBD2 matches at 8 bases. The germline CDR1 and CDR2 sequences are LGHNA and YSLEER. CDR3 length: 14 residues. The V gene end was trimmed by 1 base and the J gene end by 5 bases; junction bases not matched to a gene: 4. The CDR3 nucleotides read TGCGCCAGCAGCCAAGTCCGGGGGGGGGACGAGCAGTACTTC. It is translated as CASSQVRGGDEQYF.

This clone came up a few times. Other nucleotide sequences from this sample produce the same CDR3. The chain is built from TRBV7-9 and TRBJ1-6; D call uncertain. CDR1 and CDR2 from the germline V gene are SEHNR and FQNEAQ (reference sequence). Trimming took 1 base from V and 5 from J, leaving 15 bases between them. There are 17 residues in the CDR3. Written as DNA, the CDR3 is TGTGCCAGCAGCTTAGTTTTACGGGAGCTCCATAATTCACCCCTCCACTTT. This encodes CASSLVLRELHNSPLHF.

CDR3 protein: CSAPIAGGRFGPDTQYF. CDR3 coding DNA: TGCAGCGCCCCAATAGCGGGGGGCCGCTTTGGGCCAGATACGCAGTATTTT. V is TRBV29-1 and J is TRBJ2-3; TRBD2 matches 10 bases. The germline V gene has CDR1 SQVTM and CDR2 ANQGSEA. Unmatched junction bases numbered 17, after V lost 7 bases and J lost 4 bases. The CDR3 is 17 amino acids.

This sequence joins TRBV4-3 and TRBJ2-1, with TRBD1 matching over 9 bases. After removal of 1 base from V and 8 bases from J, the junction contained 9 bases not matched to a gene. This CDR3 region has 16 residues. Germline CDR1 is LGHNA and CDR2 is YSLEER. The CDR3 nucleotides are TGCGCCAGCAGCCAAGGGGGACAGGGATCGAGGGATGAGCAGTTCTTC. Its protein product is CASSQGGQGSRDEQFF.

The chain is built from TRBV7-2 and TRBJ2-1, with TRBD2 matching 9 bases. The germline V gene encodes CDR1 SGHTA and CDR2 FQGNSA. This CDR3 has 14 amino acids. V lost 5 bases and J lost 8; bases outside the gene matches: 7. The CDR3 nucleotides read TGTGCCAGCAGCCAGGGACTAGCAAGGGATGAGCAGTTCTTC. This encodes CASSQGLARDEQFF.

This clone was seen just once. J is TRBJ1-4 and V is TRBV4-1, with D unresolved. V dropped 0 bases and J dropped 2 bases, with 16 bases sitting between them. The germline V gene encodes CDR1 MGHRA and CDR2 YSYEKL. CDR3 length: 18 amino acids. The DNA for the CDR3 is TGCGCCAGCAGCCAAGAGGGAGGGAATCGAGGTACTAATGAAAAACTGTTTTTT. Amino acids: CASSQEGGNRGTNEKLFF.

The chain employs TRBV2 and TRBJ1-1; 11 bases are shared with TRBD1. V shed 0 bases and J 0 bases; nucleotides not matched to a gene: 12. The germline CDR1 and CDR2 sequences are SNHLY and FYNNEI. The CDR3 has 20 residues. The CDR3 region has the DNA TGTGCCAGCAGTGAAGCCTCAACCGGGACAGGGGGTCGAATGAACACTGAAGCTTTCTTT. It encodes CASSEASTGTGGRMNTEAFF.

The CDR3 DNA is TGTGCCATCAGGGGGAAGACAGGATGGAACACTGAAGCTTTCTTT. Its protein is CAIRGKTGWNTEAFF. The genes are TRBV10-3 and TRBJ1-1; D is perhaps TRBD1 (6 bases). CDR3 length: 15 amino acids. Germline CDR1 ENHRY, CDR2 SYGVKD. Trimming shortened V by 6 bases and J by 1 base, and 15 bases separated the two germline ends.

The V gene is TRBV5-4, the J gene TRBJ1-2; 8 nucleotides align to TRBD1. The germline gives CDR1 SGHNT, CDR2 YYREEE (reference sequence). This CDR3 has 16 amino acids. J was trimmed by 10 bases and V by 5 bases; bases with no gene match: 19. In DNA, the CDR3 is TGTGCCAGCAGTAGGACAGGGATCAGCCTACCCCCAGACTACACCTTC. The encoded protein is CASSRTGISLPPDYTF.

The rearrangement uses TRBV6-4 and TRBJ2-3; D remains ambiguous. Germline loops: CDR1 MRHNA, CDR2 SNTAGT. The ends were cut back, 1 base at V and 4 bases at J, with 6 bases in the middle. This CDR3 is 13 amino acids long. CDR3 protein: CASSDFPADTQYF. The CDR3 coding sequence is TGTGCCAGCAGTGACTTTCCGGCAGATACGCAGTATTTT.

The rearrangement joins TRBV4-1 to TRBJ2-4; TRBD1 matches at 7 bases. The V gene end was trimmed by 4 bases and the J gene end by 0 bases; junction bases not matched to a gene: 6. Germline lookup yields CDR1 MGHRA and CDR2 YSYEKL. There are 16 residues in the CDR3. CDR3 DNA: TGCGCCAGCAGCCCCCGGGACAGATTAGCCAAAAACATTCAGTACTTC. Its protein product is CASSPRDRLAKNIQYF.